This entry describes one TCR beta chain. Germline CDR1 and CDR2: GTSNPN and SVGIG (reference sequence). Trimming removed 2 bases from V and 7 bases from J; junction bases left unmatched: 9. The CDR3 contains 15 residues. The data derive from a study of blood T cell repertoires in COVID-19. As for the study in general: There were acute and convalescent COVID-19 samples, and they came from the United States, Italy and Spain. The analysed material was cDNA or gDNA that came from T cells, B-cell-depleted T cells, or PBMCs.

The recovered donors of Cohort 3 showed two negative PCRs, clearance, or symptom resolution. Clones were sequenced by immunoSEQ multiplex PCR, and TCRdb holds only the in-frame ones, with some missing. The sample has more than 250,000 clones; 70% to 90% are singletons. The sample was PBMCs or T cells enriched from blood (not recorded which). V gene TRBV30 combines with J gene TRBJ2-2; 8 bases are shared with TRBD2. This TCR derives from a young woman who had recovered from COVID-19. CDR3 region: CAWSPGGGMNGELFF. The CDR3 DNA is TGTGCCTGGAGTCCCGGCGGGGGGATGAACGGGGAGCTGTTTTTT.